Below, one T cell receptor (beta chain) is given with its context. The antigen is unknown. The germline gene is not matched at one end of the junction; a read error may be the cause. This sample is drawn from a study of T cells in Graves' hyperthyroidism and ophthalmopathy. CDR3 length equals 17 residues. The germline V gene has CDR1 SNHLY and CDR2 FYNNEI. Study-level points and caveats: Through a model of 13 V-J features, ophthalmopathy was separated from stable hyperthyroidism. Onset of ophthalmopathy came a median roughly 6 months after the model predicted it.

Patients were excluded for uncontrolled infection, other autoimmune disease, pregnancy or lactation. Each diagnosis was grounded in clinical symptoms, serum thyroxine and TRAb, thyroid ultrasound, and orbital computed tomography. RNA transcripts gave rise to amplified TCR beta CDR3 regions. The HTBI primer set served for first-round RT-PCR of the TCR CDR3. Via MiXCR, TCRdb re-called the multiplex PCR reads, giving one row per CDR3 protein. The sample gives 500,000 to 600,000 distinct CDR3 sequences, around 50% of which show up once; 44% is in the top ten. The source material was peripheral blood or thyroid tissue (not recorded which). This TCR was recovered from an adult woman with Graves' disease, either hyperthyroidism or ophthalmopathy (not recorded which). V usage is TRBV2 and J usage is TRBJ1-2; D call uncertain. The CDR3 loop is CASPMVSRLLTNYDYTF. The CDR3 DNA follows: TGTGCCAGCCCGATGGTCAGTCGTTTATTGACTAACTATGACTACACCTTC.